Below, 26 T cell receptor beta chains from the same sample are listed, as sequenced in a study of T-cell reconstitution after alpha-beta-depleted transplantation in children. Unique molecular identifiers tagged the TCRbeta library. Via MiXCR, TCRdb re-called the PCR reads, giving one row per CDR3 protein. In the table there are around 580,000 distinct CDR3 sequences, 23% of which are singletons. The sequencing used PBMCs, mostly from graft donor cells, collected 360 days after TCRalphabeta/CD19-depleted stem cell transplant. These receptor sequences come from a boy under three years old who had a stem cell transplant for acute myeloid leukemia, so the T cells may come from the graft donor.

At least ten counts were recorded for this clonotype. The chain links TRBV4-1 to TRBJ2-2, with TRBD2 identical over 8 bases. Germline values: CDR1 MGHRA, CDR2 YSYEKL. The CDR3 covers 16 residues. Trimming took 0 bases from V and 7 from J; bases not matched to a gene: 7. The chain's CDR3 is CASSQDRASGHGELFF. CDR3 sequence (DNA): TGCGCCAGCAGCCAAGATCGGGCTAGCGGGCACGGGGAGCTGTTTTTT.

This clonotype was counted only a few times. The CDR3 region has the DNA TGTGCCACCAGCACTCGACAGTATTCACCCCTCCACTTT. Amino acids: CATSTRQYSPLHF. The rearrangement links TRBV15 to TRBJ1-6; perhaps TRBD1 as D (5 bases). The CDR3 sequence is 13 residues long. Germline values: CDR1 LNHNV, CDR2 YYDKDF (reference sequence). V lost 4 bases and J lost 8, with 9 bases in between. Full variable domain (missing parts from reference TRBV15 and TRBJ1-6): DAMVIQNPRYQVTQFGKPVTLSCSQTLNHNVMYWYQQKSSQAPKLLFHYYDKDFNNEADTPDNFQSRRPNTSFCFLDIRSPGLGDTAMYLCATSTRQYSPLHFGNGTRLTVT.

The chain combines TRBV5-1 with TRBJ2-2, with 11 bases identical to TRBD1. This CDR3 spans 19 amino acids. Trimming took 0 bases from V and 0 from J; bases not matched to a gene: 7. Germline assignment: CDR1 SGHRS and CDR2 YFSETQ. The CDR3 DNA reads TGCGCCAGCAGCTTGGCTGGACAGGGGGCTTTGACGAACACCGGGGAGCTGTTTTTT. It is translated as CASSLAGQGALTNTGELFF.

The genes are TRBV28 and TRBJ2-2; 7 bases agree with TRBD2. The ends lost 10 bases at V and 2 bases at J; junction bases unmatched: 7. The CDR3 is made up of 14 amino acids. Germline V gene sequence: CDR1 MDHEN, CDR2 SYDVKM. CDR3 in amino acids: CAIRGDLNTGELFF. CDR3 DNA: TGTGCCATCCGGGGGGATCTTAACACCGGGGAGCTGTTTTTT.

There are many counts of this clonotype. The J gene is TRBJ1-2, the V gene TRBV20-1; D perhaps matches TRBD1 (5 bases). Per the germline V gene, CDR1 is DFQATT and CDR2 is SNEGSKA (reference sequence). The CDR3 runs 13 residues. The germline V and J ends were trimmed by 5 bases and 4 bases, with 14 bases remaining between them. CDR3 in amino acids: CSASLQGGYGYTF. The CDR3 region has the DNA TGCAGTGCTTCCCTTCAGGGAGGCTATGGCTACACCTTC.

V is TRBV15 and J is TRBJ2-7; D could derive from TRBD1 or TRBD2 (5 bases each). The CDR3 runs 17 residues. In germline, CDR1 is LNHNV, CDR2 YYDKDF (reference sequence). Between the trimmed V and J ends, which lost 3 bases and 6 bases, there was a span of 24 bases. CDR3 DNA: TGTGCCACCAGCAGTGACTACGGGCAGGGTCCCCGTTTCGAGCAGTACTTC. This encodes CATSSDYGQGPRFEQYF.

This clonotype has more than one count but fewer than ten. CDR3 protein: CASSARGALATDTQYF. CDR3 DNA sequence: TGTGCCAGCAGCGCCCGGGGGGCTCTTGCCACAGATACGCAGTATTTT. The rearrangement joins TRBV2 to TRBJ2-3; perhaps TRBD2 as D (7 bases). This CDR3 comprises 16 residues. With 6 bases removed from V and 2 bases from J, the gap between germline ends came to 18 bases. Germline values: CDR1 SNHLY, CDR2 FYNNEI.

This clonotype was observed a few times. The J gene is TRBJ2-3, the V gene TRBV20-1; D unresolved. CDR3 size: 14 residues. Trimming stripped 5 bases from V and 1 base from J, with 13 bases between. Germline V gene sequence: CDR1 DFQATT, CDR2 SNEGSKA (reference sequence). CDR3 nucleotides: TGCAGTGCTCGTACCCGGCTAGGCACAGATACGCAGTATTTT. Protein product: CSARTRLGTDTQYF.

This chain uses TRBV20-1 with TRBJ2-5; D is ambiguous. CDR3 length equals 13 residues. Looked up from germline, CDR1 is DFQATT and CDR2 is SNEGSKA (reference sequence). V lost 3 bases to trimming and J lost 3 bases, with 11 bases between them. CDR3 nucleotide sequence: TGCAGTGCTAGTCAAGCCGCGGAAGAGACCCAGTACTTC. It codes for CSASQAAEETQYF.

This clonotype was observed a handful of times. In DNA form, the CDR3 reads TGTGCCAGCAGCAAGGGACTAGCGAACACCGGGGAGCTGTTTTTT. The encoded protein is CASSKGLANTGELFF. The chain recombines TRBV7-3 with TRBJ2-2; 8 nucleotides match TRBD2. This CDR3 contains 15 residues. Germline values: CDR1 SGHTA, CDR2 FQGTGA. The trim removed 5 bases at V and 0 bases at J, leaving 2 bases unmatched.

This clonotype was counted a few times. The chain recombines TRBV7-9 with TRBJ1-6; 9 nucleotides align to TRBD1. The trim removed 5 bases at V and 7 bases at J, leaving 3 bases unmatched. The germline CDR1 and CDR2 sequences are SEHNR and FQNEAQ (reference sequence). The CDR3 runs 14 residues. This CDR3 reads CASSKDRGNSPLHF. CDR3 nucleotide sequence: TGTGCCAGCAGCAAGGACAGGGGCAATTCACCCCTCCACTTT. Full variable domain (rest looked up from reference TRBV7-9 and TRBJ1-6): DTGVSQNPRHKITKRGQNVTFRCDPISEHNRLYWYRQTLGQGPEFLTYFQNEAQLEKSRLLSDRFSAERPKGSFSTLEIQRTEQGDSAMYLCASSKDRGNSPLHFGNGTRLTVT.

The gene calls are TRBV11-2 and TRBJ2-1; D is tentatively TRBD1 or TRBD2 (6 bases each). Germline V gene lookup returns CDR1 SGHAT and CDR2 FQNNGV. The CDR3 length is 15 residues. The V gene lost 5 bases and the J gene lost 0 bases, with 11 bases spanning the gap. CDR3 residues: CASSPGAVSYNEQFF. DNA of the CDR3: TGTGCCAGCAGCCCGGGGGCCGTCTCCTACAATGAGCAGTTCTTC.

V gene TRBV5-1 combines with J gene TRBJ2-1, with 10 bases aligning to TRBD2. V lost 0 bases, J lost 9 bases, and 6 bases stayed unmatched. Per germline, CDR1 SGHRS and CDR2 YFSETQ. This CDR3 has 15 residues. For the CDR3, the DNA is TGCGCCAGCAGCTTGGTGAGCGGGGGGGCCTCTGAGCAGTTCTTC. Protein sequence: CASSLVSGGASEQFF.

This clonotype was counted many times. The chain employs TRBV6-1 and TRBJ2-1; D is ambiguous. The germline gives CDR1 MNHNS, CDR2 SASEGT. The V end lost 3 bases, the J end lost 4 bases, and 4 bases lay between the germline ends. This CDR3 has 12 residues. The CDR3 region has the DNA TGTGCCAGCAGTGACAGGTACAATGAGCAGTTCTTC. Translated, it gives CASSDRYNEQFF.

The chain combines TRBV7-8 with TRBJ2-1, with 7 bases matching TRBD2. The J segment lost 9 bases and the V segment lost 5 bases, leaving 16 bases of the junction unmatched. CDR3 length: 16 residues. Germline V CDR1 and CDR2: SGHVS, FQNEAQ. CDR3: CASSTGLVGTVGEQFF. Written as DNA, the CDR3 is TGTGCCAGCAGCACCGGACTAGTCGGCACTGTGGGTGAGCAGTTCTTC.

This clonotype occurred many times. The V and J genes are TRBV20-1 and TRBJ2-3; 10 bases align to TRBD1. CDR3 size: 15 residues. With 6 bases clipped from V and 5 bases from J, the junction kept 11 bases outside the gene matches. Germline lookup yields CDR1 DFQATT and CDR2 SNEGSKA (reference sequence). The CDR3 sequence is CSALGDRGQGDTQYF. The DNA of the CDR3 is TGCAGTGCCCTCGGCGACAGGGGGCAGGGAGATACGCAGTATTTT.

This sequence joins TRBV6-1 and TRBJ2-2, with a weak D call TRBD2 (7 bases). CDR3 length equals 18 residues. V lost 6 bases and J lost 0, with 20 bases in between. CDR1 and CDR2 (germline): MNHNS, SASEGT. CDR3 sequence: CASRAQGGLGPNTGELFF. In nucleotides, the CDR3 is TGTGCCAGCAGGGCACAGGGCGGACTAGGACCGAACACCGGGGAGCTGTTTTTT.

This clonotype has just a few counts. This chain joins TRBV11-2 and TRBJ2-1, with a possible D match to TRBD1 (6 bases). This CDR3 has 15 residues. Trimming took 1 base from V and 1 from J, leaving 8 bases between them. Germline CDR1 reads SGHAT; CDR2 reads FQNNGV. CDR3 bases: TGTGCCAGCAGCTTAGGGGGGCTTTCCTACAATGAGCAGTTCTTC. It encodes CASSLGGLSYNEQFF.

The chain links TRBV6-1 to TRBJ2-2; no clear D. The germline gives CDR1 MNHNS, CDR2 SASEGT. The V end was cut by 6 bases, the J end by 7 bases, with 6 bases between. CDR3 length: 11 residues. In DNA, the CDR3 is TGTGCCAGCAGCACTTTCGGGGAGCTGTTTTTT. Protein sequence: CASSTFGELFF.

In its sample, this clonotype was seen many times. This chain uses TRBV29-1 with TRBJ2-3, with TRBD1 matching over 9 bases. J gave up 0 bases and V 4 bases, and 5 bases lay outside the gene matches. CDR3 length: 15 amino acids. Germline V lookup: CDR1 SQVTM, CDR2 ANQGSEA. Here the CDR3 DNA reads TGCAGCGTTGTGCTACAGGGGGCGAGCACAGATACGCAGTATTTT. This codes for CSVVLQGASTDTQYF.

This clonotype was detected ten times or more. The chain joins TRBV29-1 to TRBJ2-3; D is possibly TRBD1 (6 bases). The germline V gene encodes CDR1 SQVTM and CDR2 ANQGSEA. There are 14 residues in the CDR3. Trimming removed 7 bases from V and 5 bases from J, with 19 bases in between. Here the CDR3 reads CSATHHRVQDTQYF. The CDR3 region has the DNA TGCAGCGCCACACACCACAGGGTACAAGATACGCAGTATTTT.

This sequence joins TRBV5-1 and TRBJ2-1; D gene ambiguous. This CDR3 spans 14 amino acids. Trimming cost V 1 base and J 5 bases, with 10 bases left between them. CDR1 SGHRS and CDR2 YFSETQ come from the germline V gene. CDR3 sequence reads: CASSLPGPDNEQFF. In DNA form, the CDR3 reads TGCGCCAGCAGCTTGCCGGGTCCGGACAATGAGCAGTTCTTC.

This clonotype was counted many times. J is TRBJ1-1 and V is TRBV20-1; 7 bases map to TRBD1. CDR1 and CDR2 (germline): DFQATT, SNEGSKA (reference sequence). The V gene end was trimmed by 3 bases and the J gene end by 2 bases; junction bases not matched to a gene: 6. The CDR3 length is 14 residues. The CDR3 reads CSARAGGANTEAFF. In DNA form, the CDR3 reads TGCAGTGCTAGGGCAGGGGGAGCTAACACTGAAGCTTTCTTT.

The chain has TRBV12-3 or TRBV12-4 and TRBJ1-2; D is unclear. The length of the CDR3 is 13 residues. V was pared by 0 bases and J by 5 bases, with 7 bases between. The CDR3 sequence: CASSLASGYGYTF. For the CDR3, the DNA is TGTGCCAGCAGTTTAGCGAGCGGGTATGGCTACACCTTC.

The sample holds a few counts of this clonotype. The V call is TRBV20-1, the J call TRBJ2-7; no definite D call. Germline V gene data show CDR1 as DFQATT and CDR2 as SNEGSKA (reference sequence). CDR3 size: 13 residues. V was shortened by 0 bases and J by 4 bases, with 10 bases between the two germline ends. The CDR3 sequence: CSARDMGLYEQYV. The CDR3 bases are TGCAGTGCTAGAGATATGGGGTTGTACGAGCAGTACGTC.

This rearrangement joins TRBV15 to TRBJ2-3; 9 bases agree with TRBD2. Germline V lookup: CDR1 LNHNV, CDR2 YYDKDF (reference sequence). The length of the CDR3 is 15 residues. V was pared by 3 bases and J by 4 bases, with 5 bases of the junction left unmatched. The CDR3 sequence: CATSSGGGASDTQYF. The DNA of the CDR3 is TGTGCCACCAGCAGCGGCGGGGGGGCCTCAGATACGCAGTATTTT. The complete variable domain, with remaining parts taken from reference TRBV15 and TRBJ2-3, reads DAMVIQNPRYQVTQFGKPVTLSCSQTLNHNVMYWYQQKSSQAPKLLFHYYDKDFNNEADTPDNFQSRRPNTSFCFLDIRSPGLGDTAMYLCATSSGGGASDTQYFGPGTRLTVL.